These 7 T cell receptor beta chains were all obtained from the same sample, sequenced in a study of regulatory T cells in long-lasting Graves disease. The time point was: newly diagnosed GD, antithyroid drugs for less than 3 months. After RNA was extracted from PBMCs, the TCR library was made from it. Sequencing libraries for TCR beta were prepared with iRepertoire HTBI primers and Arm-PCR of CDR3 regions. TCRdb ran MiXCR on the multiplex PCR reads and lists one entry per CDR3 protein. This table has hundreds of thousands of distinct CDR3 sequences, over 15% appearing once. The same data also went into a second study, on T cells in Graves' hyperthyroidism and ophthalmopathy.

The sequencing used peripheral blood mononuclear cells (PBMCs), collected at new diagnosis, from a patient treated with antithyroid drugs. The receptors shown here come from a middle-aged man with Graves disease.

V and J are TRBV2 and TRBJ2-6; D is unresolved. CDR3 length equals 16 residues. The germline V gene has CDR1 SNHLY and CDR2 FYNNEI. V lost 1 base, J lost 0 bases, and 7 bases lay in between. CDR3 DNA: TGTGCCAGCAGTGAAGGCAGGAACTCTGGGGCCAACGTCCTGACTTTC. Its translation: CASSEGRNSGANVLTF.

This clonotype was detected many times. The gene calls are TRBV2 and TRBJ2-2; D is ambiguous. Trimming took 5 bases from V and 6 from J, leaving 4 bases between them. Germline-derived CDR1 and CDR2 are SNHLY and FYNNEI. The CDR3 has 11 amino acids. The CDR3 spells CASSLPGELFF. The CDR3 DNA sequence: TGTGCCAGCAGTTTGCCCGGGGAGCTGTTTTTT.

This clonotype was picked up many times. The rearrangement links TRBV28 to TRBJ1-2, with D maybe TRBD1 (6 bases). From germline, CDR1 is MDHEN and CDR2 SYDVKM. Trimming stripped 7 bases from V and 8 bases from J, with 11 bases between. The CDR3 runs 11 residues. This CDR3 reads CASTGGHGYTF. As DNA, the CDR3 is TGTGCCAGCACTGGGGGACACGGCTACACCTTC.

This clonotype occurred many times. The J gene is TRBJ1-2, the V gene TRBV6-1, with D uncertain. Trimming removed 6 bases at V and 0 bases at J, with 5 bases between. The length of the CDR3 is 12 residues. Germline CDR1 and CDR2: MNHNS and SASEGT. CDR3 coding DNA: TGTGCCAGCAGCACTTCTAACTATGGCTACACCTTC. Amino acids: CASSTSNYGYTF.

The rearrangement links TRBV7-2 to TRBJ1-1; the D is unclear. From germline, CDR1 is SGHTA and CDR2 FQGNSA. The CDR3 extends over 11 amino acids. V lost 0 bases and J 10 bases, leaving 6 bases between the germline ends. For the CDR3, the DNA is TGTGCCAGCAGCTTAGCCGCCCCAGCTTTCTTT. Its protein product is CASSLAAPAFF. Combining the CDR3 with reference TRBV7-2 and TRBJ1-1 gives the whole variable domain GAGVSQSPSNKVTEKGKDVELRCDPISGHTALYWYRQSLGQGLEFLIYFQGNSAPDKSGLPSDRFSAERTGGSVSTLTIQRTQQEDSAVYLCASSLAAPAFFGQGTRLTVV.

A note on this clonotype: This clone may be a read error of a much larger clone one base away. V and J are TRBV28 and TRBJ1-2, with a possible D match to TRBD1 (5 bases). The CDR3 is made up of 15 amino acids. From germline, CDR1 is MDHEN and CDR2 SYDVKM. The CDR3 region has the DNA TGTGCCAGCAGTTTAGGTCGAGGGACTACCTATGGCTTCACCTTC. It encodes CASSLGRGTTYGFTF.

At least ten counts were recorded for this clonotype. V gene TRBV20-1 combines with J gene TRBJ1-1; 11 positions match TRBD1. CDR3 length: 14 residues. V lost 5 bases to trimming and J lost 5 bases; unmatched junction nucleotides: 7. Looked up from germline, CDR1 is DFQATT and CDR2 is SNEGSKA (reference sequence). CDR3 sequence (DNA): TGCAGTGCTGATGGACAGGGGGCGGGTACTGAAGCTTTCTTT. Amino acid sequence: CSADGQGAGTEAFF.